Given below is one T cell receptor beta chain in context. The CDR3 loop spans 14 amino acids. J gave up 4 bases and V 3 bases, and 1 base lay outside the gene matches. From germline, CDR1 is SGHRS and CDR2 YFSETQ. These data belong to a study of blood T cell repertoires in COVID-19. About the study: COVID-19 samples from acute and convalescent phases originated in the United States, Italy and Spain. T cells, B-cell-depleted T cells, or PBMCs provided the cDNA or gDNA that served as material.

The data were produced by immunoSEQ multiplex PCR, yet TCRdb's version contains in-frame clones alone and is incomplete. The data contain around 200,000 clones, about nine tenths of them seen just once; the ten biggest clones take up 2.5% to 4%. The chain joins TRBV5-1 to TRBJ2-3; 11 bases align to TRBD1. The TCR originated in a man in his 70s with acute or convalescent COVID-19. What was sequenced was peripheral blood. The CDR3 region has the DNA TGCGCCAGCAGCTGGACAGGGGGCGCAGATACGCAGTATTTT. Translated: CASSWTGGADTQYF. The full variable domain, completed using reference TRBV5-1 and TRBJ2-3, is KAGVTQTPRYLIKTRGQQVTLSCSPISGHRSVSWYQQTPGQGLQFLFEYFSETQRNKGNFPGRFSGRQFSNSRSEMNVSTLELGDSALYLCASSWTGGADTQYFGPGTRLTVL.